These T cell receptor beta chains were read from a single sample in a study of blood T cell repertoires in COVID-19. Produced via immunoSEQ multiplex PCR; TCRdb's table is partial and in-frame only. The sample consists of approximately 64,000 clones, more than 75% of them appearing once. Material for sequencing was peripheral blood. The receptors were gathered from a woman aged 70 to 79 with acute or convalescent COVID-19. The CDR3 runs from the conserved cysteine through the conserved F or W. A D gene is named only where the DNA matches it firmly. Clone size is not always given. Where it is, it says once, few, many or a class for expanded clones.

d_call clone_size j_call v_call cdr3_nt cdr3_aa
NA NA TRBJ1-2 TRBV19 TGTGCCAGTAGCTCGTATTATGGCTACACCTTC CASSSYYGYTF
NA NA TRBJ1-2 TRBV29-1 TGTAGCGTTGACTACTATGGCTACACCTTC CSVDYYGYTF
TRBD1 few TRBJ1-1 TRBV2 TGTGCCAGCACCACACAGGGGGCGGCTCCTGAAGCTTTCTTT CASTTQGAAPEAFF
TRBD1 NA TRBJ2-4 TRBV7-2 TGTGCCAGCAGCACCGACAGGGTTGACATTCAGTACTTC CASSTDRVDIQYF
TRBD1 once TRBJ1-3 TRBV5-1 TGCGCCAGCAGCTTGCCGGGACAGGTCCGAAACACCATATATTTT CASSLPGQVRNTIYF
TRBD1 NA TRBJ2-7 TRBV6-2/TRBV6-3 TGTGCCAGCAGTTTCCGTCGCGGACAGGGTAATTCCTACGAGCAGTACTTC CASSFRRGQGNSYEQYF
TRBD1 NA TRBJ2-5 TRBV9 TGTGCCAGCAGCGTCGGACAGGGGGCTTGGGAGACCCAGTACTTC CASSVGQGAWETQYF
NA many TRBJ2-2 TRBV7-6 TGTGCCAGCAGCTTATTGGACAGTATCACCACCGGGGAGCTGTTTTTT CASSLLDSITTGELFF
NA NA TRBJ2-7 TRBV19 TGTGCCAGTAGTATAGGAACGCATAGCTACGAGCAGTACTTC CASSIGTHSYEQYF
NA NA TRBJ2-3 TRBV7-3 TGTGCCAGCAGTCCAGACCCGGGGAGAATGAGCCCTAATACGCAGTATTTT CASSPDPGRMSPNTQYF
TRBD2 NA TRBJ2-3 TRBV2 TGTGCCAGCAGTGAAAACCGACTAGCGGGAGGGTATACGCAGTATTTT CASSENRLAGGYTQYF
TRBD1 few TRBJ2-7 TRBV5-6 TGTGCCAGCAGCACACTCCCGGGACAGGGCCTCTACGAGCAGTACTTC CASSTLPGQGLYEQYF
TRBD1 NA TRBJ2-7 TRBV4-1 TGCGCCAGCAGCGACCCCCGGCCGGGACAGGGAATCTACGAGCAGTACTTC CASSDPRPGQGIYEQYF
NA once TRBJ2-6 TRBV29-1 TGCAGCGTTGAGGGGGGCTCTGGGGCCAACGTCCTGACTTTC CSVEGGSGANVLTF
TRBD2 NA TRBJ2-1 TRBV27 TGTGCCAGCAGTTTCGGCCTAGCGGGAGTCAATGAGCAGTTCTTC CASSFGLAGVNEQFF
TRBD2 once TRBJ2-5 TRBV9 TGTGCCAGCAGCGTAGGAGTAGCGGGGTTGCAGACCCAGTACTTC CASSVGVAGLQTQYF
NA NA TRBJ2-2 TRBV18 TGTGCCAGCTCACCTCGAGAGACAGGGAACACCGGGGAGCTGTTTTTT CASSPRETGNTGELFF
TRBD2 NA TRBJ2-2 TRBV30 TGTGCCTGGAGTAGGCTAGCGGAAACCGGGGAGCTGTTTTTT CAWSRLAETGELFF
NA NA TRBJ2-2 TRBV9 TGTGCCAGCAGCGTAGGACGGGAGGAGCTGTTTTTT CASSVGREELFF
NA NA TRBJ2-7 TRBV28 TGTGCCAGCAGTTTGGGGCGGTACGAGCAGTACTTC CASSLGRYEQYF
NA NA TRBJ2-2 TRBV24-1 TGTGCCACCAGTGCCCCGGGAAGCACCGGGGAGCTGTTTTTT CATSAPGSTGELFF
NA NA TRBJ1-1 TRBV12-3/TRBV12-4 TGTGCCAGCAGCCTGACATACGACACTGAAGCTTTCTTT CASSLTYDTEAFF
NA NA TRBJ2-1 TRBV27 TGTGCCAGCAGTTTTGGCAGCGACAATGAGCAGTTCTTC CASSFGSDNEQFF
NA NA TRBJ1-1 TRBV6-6 TGTGCCAGCAGAGTTTCGGGATGGGACACTGAAGCTTTCTTT CASRVSGWDTEAFF
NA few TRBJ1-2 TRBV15 TGTGCCACCAGCAGAGATCTAGGGCAGGAGGATGGCTACACCTTC CATSRDLGQEDGYTF
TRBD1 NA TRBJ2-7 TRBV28 TGTGCCAGCAGTTCCGAAGGACAGGGGGCGCGCGAGCAGTACTTC CASSSEGQGAREQYF
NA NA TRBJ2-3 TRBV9 TGTGCCAGCAGCGCACCTCAGGGGATAAGGGCAGATACGCAGTATTTT CASSAPQGIRADTQYF
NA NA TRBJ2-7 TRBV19 TGTGCCAGTAGCCCCGGGACATTCTCCTACGAGCAGTACTTC CASSPGTFSYEQYF
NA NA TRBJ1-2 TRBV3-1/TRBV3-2 TGTGCCAGCAGCTTGACAGTCGACTATGGCTACACCTTC CASSLTVDYGYTF
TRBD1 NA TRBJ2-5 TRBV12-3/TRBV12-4 TGTGCCAGCAGTTTGACAGGGATGGAGACCCAGTACTTC CASSLTGMETQYF
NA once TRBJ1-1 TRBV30 TGTGCCTGGGCCCTCTCAGTTGGAGCTTTCTTT CAWALSVGAFF